The clone carrying this T cell receptor beta chain was detected only once. The antigen remains unidentified. Sequencing was performed with immunoSEQ multiplex PCR; in TCRdb, only in-frame clones are kept and a portion is missing. This sample yields some 10,000 clones, of which about 85% are seen a single time; approximately 8.6% belongs to the top ten. The data stem from a study of T cells in localized non-small cell lung cancer. Study-level results: Tumor samples were not multi-region, leaving intratumor heterogeneity unexcluded. In uninvolved adjacent lung, T cell clonality reached its highest value, exceeding tumor. Of the top 100 tumor clones, median around 60 were in adjacent lung, approximately 28 among its top 100.

This clonotype was obtained from a male donor aged 60 or older with stage III lung adenocarcinoma. The input for sequencing was peripheral blood, taken before any cancer treatment.

CDR3 protein: CASSLDYLRTDTQYF. Written as DNA, the CDR3 is TGTGCCAGCAGCTTAGACTACCTAAGGACAGATACGCAGTATTTT. This chain links TRBV7-9 with TRBJ2-3; D remains unclear. The V gene lost 1 base and the J gene lost 3 bases, with 11 bases spanning the gap. There are 15 residues in the CDR3. Germline values: CDR1 SEHNR, CDR2 FQNEAQ (reference sequence).